This TCR beta chain was documented in a study of T cells after yellow fever vaccination. On the study more broadly: In the case of low-cell-number fractions, SMART-Seq v4 Ultra Low Input was used for preparation.

Broader study findings: Clones from primary vaccination mostly reappeared after the booster (around 96% CD4, approximately 88% CD8). Secondary responses were weaker yet peaked faster, day 5 versus 15.

In this sample, this clonotype turned up many times. Its antigen is not identified. Synthesis of TCR cDNA relied on 5'RACE template switching, which attached a universal primer site and UMIs. One entry per CDR3 protein results from TCRdb running MiXCR on the 5' RACE reads. Altogether 300,000 to 400,000 distinct CDR3 sequences are present, about 8.7% being singletons, with the ten largest covering approximately 19%. Deletions cut 6 bases from V and 1 base from J, with 18 bases between. The length of the CDR3 is 17 residues. Germline values: CDR1 SGHVS, CDR2 FNYEAQ. The chain uses TRBV7-6 and TRBJ2-2; D tentatively fits TRBD1 or TRBD2 (6 bases each). The sequence derives from a man between 18 and 35 years old who received the YFV17D yellow fever vaccine. Sequences were derived from PBMCs, sampled on the day of the first yellow fever vaccination. The CDR3 sequence is CASSLQGGRRNTGELFF. The CDR3 nucleotides are TGTGCCAGCAGTCTTCAAGGGGGGCGAAGGAACACCGGGGAGCTGTTTTTT.